One and the same sample provided the 5 T cell receptor beta chains below, sequenced in a study of T-cell reconstitution after alpha-beta-depleted transplantation in children. Preparation of the TCRbeta library involved a method that used unique molecular identifiers. TCRdb passed the PCR reads through MiXCR, listing each CDR3 protein once. The table includes more than 150,000 distinct CDR3 sequences, roughly 15% detected once. Sequenced here: PBMCs from the stem cell graft donor, sampled from the stem cell graft. The receptors here all came from a human donor who donated a stem cell graft to a child with acute lymphoblastic leukemia.

Many counts were recorded for this clonotype. J is TRBJ2-1 and V is TRBV27; D uncertain. The germline CDR1 and CDR2 sequences are MNHEY and SMNVEV (reference sequence). CDR3 length: 17 residues. The germline V and J ends were trimmed by 7 bases and 4 bases, with 23 bases remaining between them. The CDR3 loop reads CASKRRPARTLYNEQFF. As DNA, the CDR3 is TGTGCCAGCAAACGTCGCCCAGCTAGGACCCTTTACAATGAGCAGTTCTTC.

This rearrangement joins TRBV29-1 to TRBJ2-1; a weak D match, TRBD2 (5 bases). This CDR3 has 14 residues. The V end lost 4 bases, the J end lost 0 bases, and 10 bases lay between the germline ends. Germline CDR1 SQVTM, CDR2 ANQGSEA. The CDR3, as DNA: TGCAGCGTTGGAGGGCGTGGCTCCTACAATGAGCAGTTCTTC. Its translation: CSVGGRGSYNEQFF.

V usage is TRBV27 and J usage is TRBJ1-5; TRBD1 matches at 9 bases. CDR3 length: 12 residues. CDR1 is MNHEY, CDR2 SMNVEV, per germline (reference sequence). The V gene end was trimmed by 9 bases and the J gene end by 9 bases; junction bases not matched to a gene: 6. CDR3 loop: CARGQGFLPQHF. CDR3 coding DNA: TGTGCCAGGGGACAGGGTTTTCTGCCCCAGCATTTT.

This clonotype occurred many times. J is TRBJ2-5 and V is TRBV5-1; D gene uncertain. The CDR3 is made up of 14 amino acids. The V gene's germline CDR1 is SGHRS and CDR2 YFSETQ. V dropped 6 bases and J dropped 3 bases, with 15 bases sitting between them. The CDR3 DNA follows: TGCGCCAGCACCCGGACGGAAGGCGAAGAGACCCAGTACTTC. Protein product: CASTRTEGEETQYF.

This clonotype was seen at least ten times. The genes are TRBV7-8 and TRBJ2-1, with TRBD1 as a possible D gene (6 bases). Germline V CDR1 and CDR2: SGHVS, FQNEAQ. There are 15 residues in the CDR3. Between the trimmed V and J ends, which lost 6 bases and 5 bases, there was a span of 17 bases. The CDR3 is CASRLAQGRHNEQFF. The CDR3 nucleotides are TGTGCCAGCAGGCTAGCACAGGGAAGGCACAATGAGCAGTTCTTC. Variable domain in full (rest from reference TRBV7-8 and TRBJ2-1): GAGVSQSPRYKVAKRGQDVALRCDPISGHVSLFWYQQALGQGPEFLTYFQNEAQLDKSGLPSDRFFAERPEGSVSTLKIQRTQQEDSAVYLCASRLAQGRHNEQFFGPGTRLTVL.